One and the same sample provided the 30 T cell receptor beta chains below, sequenced in a study of glioma-infiltrating T cells after dendritic cell vaccination (dated by TCRdb to between 2015 and 2016). The sample's time point label is to be understood as: after dendritic cell vaccination, including at tumor progression/relapse. The library was prepared using the immunoSEQ multiplex PCR assay. The clones in this table, taken by TCRdb from immuneACCESS, are in-frame only. Not every clone is retained; where verified, under half of the shortfall comes from an unresolved V gene, and the cause of the rest is unknown. This sample is represented by approximately 62,000 clones; approximately 86% of them were singletons. The ten top clones hold around 10% of the sample. The material sequenced was blood, taken after dendritic cell vaccination. These receptors were taken from a human donor with glioblastoma.

V is TRBV19 and J is TRBJ1-2; the D gene is possibly TRBD1 (5 bases). CDR1 and CDR2 (germline): LNHDA, SQIVND (reference sequence). The CDR3 length is 19 residues. V was trimmed by 0 bases and J by 5 bases, leaving 25 bases between them. The CDR3 region has the DNA TGTGCCAGTAGTATAGATACCCGGGTGTGGGCCCAGGGACTATATGGCTACACCTTC. Amino acid sequence: CASSIDTRVWAQGLYGYTF.

This clone appeared a single time. The chain employs TRBV27 and TRBJ2-7; D gene uncertain. V lost 1 base and J 1 base, leaving 8 bases between the germline ends. The CDR3 contains 14 residues. Per germline, CDR1 MNHEY and CDR2 SMNVEV (reference sequence). CDR3 residues: CASSLWASSYEQYF. CDR3 DNA: TGTGCCAGCAGTTTATGGGCATCTTCCTACGAGCAGTACTTC.

This chain connects TRBV7-2 to TRBJ1-5; TRBD1 matches at 7 bases. Germline V lookup: CDR1 SGHTA, CDR2 FQGNSA. The V and J ends lost 1 base and 6 bases, in that order; junction bases with no gene match: 6. CDR3 length: 15 residues. DNA of the CDR3: TGTGCCAGCAGCTTAGAGTCCCAGGGGGTTCAGCCCCAGCATTTT. Translating it yields CASSLESQGVQPQHF.

This clone was counted once. This chain uses TRBV5-1 with TRBJ2-7, with TRBD1 identical over 8 bases. The V gene's germline CDR1 is SGHRS and CDR2 YFSETQ. V dropped 4 bases and J dropped 6; count of bases not matched to a gene: 3. The CDR3 runs 12 residues. The CDR3 loop is CASSRTGSEQYF. CDR3 in DNA: TGCGCCAGCAGCAGGACAGGGTCCGAGCAGTACTTC. The entire variable domain, with the rest obtained from reference TRBV5-1 and TRBJ2-7, is as follows: KAGVTQTPRYLIKTRGQQVTLSCSPISGHRSVSWYQQTPGQGLQFLFEYFSETQRNKGNFPGRFSGRQFSNSRSEMNVSTLELGDSALYLCASSRTGSEQYFGPGTRLTVT.

The V and J genes are TRBV28 and TRBJ2-1; the match to TRBD2 covers 8 bases. Germline V gives CDR1 MDHEN, CDR2 SYDVKM. There are 14 residues in the CDR3. The V segment lost 6 bases and the J segment 6 bases; nucleotides outside the gene matches: 7. For the CDR3, the DNA is TGTGCCAGCAGCCGGACTAGCCTCGGCAATGAGCAGTTCTTC. This gives the protein CASSRTSLGNEQFF. Supplemented by reference TRBV28 and TRBJ2-1, the full variable domain reads DVKVTQSSRYLVKRTGEKVFLECVQDMDHENMFWYRQDPGLGLRLIYFSYDVKMKEKGDIPEGYSVSREKKERFSLILESASTNQTSMYLCASSRTSLGNEQFFGPGTRLTVL.

This sequence joins TRBV27 and TRBJ1-1; D may be TRBD1 (5 bases). The germline V and J ends were trimmed by 5 bases and 3 bases, with 13 bases remaining between them. Germline CDR1 reads MNHEY; CDR2 reads SMNVEV (reference sequence). The CDR3 covers 14 residues. CDR3 in DNA: TGTGCCAGCAGTCCCGGGGGTAGGGACACTGAAGCTTTCTTT. Encoded protein: CASSPGGRDTEAFF.

The rearrangement links TRBV9 to TRBJ2-7, with TRBD1 matching over 7 bases. CDR3 size: 14 residues. Trimming at V came to 4 bases and at J to 4 bases, leaving 8 bases not matched to a gene. Germline CDR1 is SGDLS and CDR2 is YYNGEE. Written as DNA, the CDR3 is TGTGCCAGCAGCACCCCAGGGGGACGGTACGAGCAGTACTTC. Residues: CASSTPGGRYEQYF.

The chain links TRBV5-1 to TRBJ2-5, with 10 nucleotides matching TRBD2. CDR3 length: 13 residues. J was trimmed by 8 bases and V by 5 bases; bases with no gene match: 6. Germline CDR1 reads SGHRS; CDR2 reads YFSETQ. CDR3 protein: CASSASGGGTQYF. In nucleotides, the CDR3 is TGCGCCAGCAGTGCTAGCGGGGGCGGTACCCAGTACTTC.

This clone appeared once. The rearrangement joins TRBV4-1 to TRBJ1-1; D is unresolved. The CDR3 totals 12 residues. Germline V gene sequence: CDR1 MGHRA, CDR2 YSYEKL. V lost 6 bases and J lost 4, with 9 bases in between. CDR3 in amino acids: CASRTRSTEAFF. In DNA form, the CDR3 reads TGCGCCAGCAGAACGAGGAGCACTGAAGCTTTCTTT.

CDR3 region: CASSLAGTGGLGRPQHF. The DNA of the CDR3 is TGTGCCAGCAGTTTAGCCGGGACAGGGGGCCTCGGGCGGCCCCAGCATTTT. This rearrangement joins TRBV28 to TRBJ1-5, with 12 positions matching TRBD1. V gave up 2 bases and J gave up 9 bases; unmatched junction bases: 11. CDR1 is MDHEN, CDR2 SYDVKM, per germline. The CDR3 consists of 17 residues.

V usage is TRBV9 and J usage is TRBJ2-1; a possible D gene is TRBD1 (6 bases). The CDR3 sequence is 15 residues long. V shed 3 bases and J shed 4 bases, with 14 bases lying between them. Germline V gene sequence: CDR1 SGDLS, CDR2 YYNGEE. CDR3 nucleotides: TGTGCCAGCAGCGCCCGGGACACAGATTACAATGAGCAGTTCTTC. Translating gives CASSARDTDYNEQFF.

The chain combines TRBV27 with TRBJ1-1; TRBD1 matches at 7 bases. This CDR3 comprises 16 residues. The V segment lost 4 bases and the J segment 3 bases; nucleotides outside the gene matches: 11. Germline-derived CDR1 and CDR2 are MNHEY and SMNVEV (reference sequence). The CDR3 bases are TGTGCCAGCAGTTCTCCAATCCATGACAGGGACACTGAAGCTTTCTTT. This encodes CASSSPIHDRDTEAFF.

The CDR3 DNA reads TGTGCCAGCAGCCTCAGCTCCTACGAGCAGTACTTC. Translated: CASSLSSYEQYF. The chain carries TRBV7-2 and TRBJ2-7; no definite D call. The germline V and J ends were trimmed by 5 bases and 0 bases, with 5 bases remaining between them. This CDR3 is built from 12 residues. Germline CDR1 and CDR2: SGHTA and FQGNSA.

This rearrangement joins TRBV9 to TRBJ1-4, with D maybe TRBD1 (5 bases). Trimming took 0 bases from V and 4 from J, leaving 10 bases between them. CDR3 length: 15 residues. Germline CDR1 reads SGDLS; CDR2 reads YYNGEE. CDR3 DNA sequence: TGTGCCAGCAGCGTAGTTGGGGGGATTAATGAAAAACTGTTTTTT. Translated: CASSVVGGINEKLFF.

This chain uses TRBV6-6 with TRBJ2-2; 10 bases are shared with TRBD1. V shed 7 bases and J 4 bases; nucleotides not matched to a gene: 9. This CDR3 has 16 amino acids. Germline V CDR1 and CDR2: MNHNY, SVGAGI (reference sequence). The CDR3, as DNA: TGTGCCAGCACCTTAGGGACAGGGGCCTTCACCGGGGAGCTGTTTTTT. Its translation is CASTLGTGAFTGELFF.

V gene TRBV28 combines with J gene TRBJ2-3, with 8 bases matching TRBD2. Germline CDR1 MDHEN, CDR2 SYDVKM. The CDR3 contains 14 residues. The ends lost 6 bases at V and 2 bases at J; junction bases unmatched: 4. CDR3 sequence: CASSPSGPTDTQYF. In DNA, the CDR3 is TGTGCCAGCAGCCCTAGCGGGCCCACAGATACGCAGTATTTT.

This clone was recorded only once. The gene calls are TRBV10-3 and TRBJ2-1, with 9 bases fitting TRBD2. V lost 8 bases, J lost 6 bases, and 11 bases stayed unmatched. The CDR3 length is 15 residues. CDR1 and CDR2 (germline): ENHRY, SYGVKD. The CDR3 DNA sequence: TGTGCCATCCGGGGGGCGGGAGGGCCCGGCAATGAGCAGTTCTTC. It codes for CAIRGAGGPGNEQFF.

V gene TRBV4-1 combines with J gene TRBJ1-1; no clear D gene. Germline-derived CDR1 and CDR2 are MGHRA and YSYEKL. The CDR3 is made up of 15 amino acids. Trimming removed 1 base from V and 4 bases from J, with 13 bases in between. CDR3: CASSQVMSGITEAFF. CDR3 DNA sequence: TGCGCCAGCAGCCAAGTTATGTCCGGGATCACTGAAGCTTTCTTT.

The rearrangement uses TRBV11-2 and TRBJ2-5; maybe TRBD1 (6 bases). In germline, CDR1 is SGHAT, CDR2 FQNNGV. V was cut by 7 bases and J by 3 bases, with 15 bases left in between. The CDR3 covers 14 residues. The CDR3 sequence is CASTSGDIEETQYF. The CDR3 DNA reads TGTGCCAGCACCTCCGGGGACATCGAAGAGACCCAGTACTTC. Looking up the rest from reference TRBV11-2 and TRBJ2-5 gives the full variable domain: EAGVAQSPRYKIIEKRQSVAFWCNPISGHATLYWYQQILGQGPKLLIQFQNNGVVDDSQLPKDRFSAERLKGVDSTLKIQPAKLEDSAVYLCASTSGDIEETQYFGPGTRLLVL.

The chain links TRBV5-1 to TRBJ1-1; TRBD1 matches at 10 bases. This CDR3 contains 15 residues. V trimming: 4 bases; J trimming: 5 bases; junction bases outside the gene matches: 8. The germline CDR1 and CDR2 sequences are SGHRS and YFSETQ. The DNA for the CDR3 is TGCGCCAGCAGCATACAGACAGGGGGCTTGACTGAAGCTTTCTTT. It is translated as CASSIQTGGLTEAFF.

This clone was recorded only once. The chain recombines TRBV7-2 with TRBJ2-7; 10 bases match TRBD2. The CDR3 covers 15 residues. CDR1 is SGHTA, CDR2 FQGNSA, per germline. Trimming removed 7 bases from V and 3 bases from J; junction bases left unmatched: 9. The CDR3 protein is CASNSPSGGYYEQYF. The CDR3 nucleotides are TGTGCCAGCAACTCCCCTAGCGGGGGATACTACGAGCAGTACTTC. Based on the CDR3 plus reference TRBV7-2 and TRBJ2-7, the full variable domain is GAGVSQSPSNKVTEKGKDVELRCDPISGHTALYWYRQSLGQGLEFLIYFQGNSAPDKSGLPSDRFSAERTGGSVSTLTIQRTQQEDSAVYLCASNSPSGGYYEQYFGPGTRLTVT.

V and J are TRBV4-3 and TRBJ1-4; 8 bases match TRBD1. J gave up 7 bases and V 4 bases, and 5 bases lay outside the gene matches. CDR3 size: 14 residues. Germline V gene data show CDR1 as LGHNA and CDR2 as YSLEER. In nucleotides, the CDR3 is TGCGCCAGCAGCCCTGGACAGGGAAGTGAAAAACTGTTTTTT. This gives the protein CASSPGQGSEKLFF.

The rearrangement uses TRBV7-2 and TRBJ2-5; 10 bases align to TRBD2. The length of the CDR3 is 15 residues. Germline V gene sequence: CDR1 SGHTA, CDR2 FQGNSA. V gave up 6 bases and J gave up 4 bases; unmatched junction bases: 8. CDR3 protein: CASRGSGRAGETQYF. The CDR3 region has the DNA TGTGCCAGCAGAGGCAGCGGGAGGGCCGGAGAGACCCAGTACTTC. The whole variable domain, remainder taken from reference TRBV7-2 and TRBJ2-5, is GAGVSQSPSNKVTEKGKDVELRCDPISGHTALYWYRQSLGQGLEFLIYFQGNSAPDKSGLPSDRFSAERTGGSVSTLTIQRTQQEDSAVYLCASRGSGRAGETQYFGPGTRLLVL.

The CDR3 region has the DNA TGTGCCAGCAGCCCCCCGACAGGGTATCAGCCCCAGCATTTT. Translation: CASSPPTGYQPQHF. The chain combines TRBV28 with TRBJ1-5, with TRBD1 identical over 7 bases. Germline-derived CDR1 and CDR2 are MDHEN and SYDVKM. Trimming at V came to 6 bases and at J to 5 bases, leaving 7 bases not matched to a gene. CDR3 size: 14 residues.

The CDR3, as DNA: TGTGCCAGCAGCCTGGGGGGGAAGGGCTTATCGCACGAGCAGTACTTC. Protein: CASSLGGKGLSHEQYF. The J gene is TRBJ2-5, the V gene TRBV7-2; 7 bases align to TRBD2. The J call may be mistaken, given a closer DNA end match to TRBJ2-7. CDR3 length: 16 residues. Germline V lookup: CDR1 SGHTA, CDR2 FQGNSA.

The chain carries TRBV7-5 and TRBJ1-2. TRBV7-5 is labeled a pseudogene. CDR3 length: 15 amino acids. The CDR3 DNA reads as TGTGCCAGAAGCTCTCTAACTGGTCTGTTTCGTGGCTACACCTTC. Encoded protein: CARSSLTGLFRGYTF.

The chain couples TRBV10-1 to TRBJ2-3; 9 bases agree with TRBD2. This CDR3 contains 17 residues. The germline CDR1 and CDR2 sequences are WNHNN and SYGVQD (reference sequence). V dropped 5 bases and J dropped 2; count of bases not matched to a gene: 11. This CDR3 is CASSFLGLAHHTDTQYF. In DNA, the CDR3 is TGCGCCAGCAGTTTCCTGGGACTAGCTCACCACACAGATACGCAGTATTTT.

This sequence joins TRBV10-1 and TRBJ2-5; 7 bases are shared with TRBD2. The J call may be faulty, since TRBJ2-7 better matches the DNA end. Germline V gene data show CDR1 as WNHNN and CDR2 as SYGVQD (reference sequence). The CDR3 extends over 16 amino acids. The CDR3, as DNA: TGCGCCAGCAGTGAGTCGAGGCTAGCGGATTCCTACGAGCAGTACTTC. This encodes CASSESRLADSYEQYF.

The J gene is TRBJ2-6, the V gene TRBV19; D is unresolved. CDR3 length: 14 amino acids. CDR1 and CDR2 from the germline V gene are LNHDA and SQIVND (reference sequence). The V gene lost 7 bases and the J gene lost 4 bases, with 11 bases spanning the gap. CDR3 loop: CASKRVAGANVLTF. The CDR3 coding sequence is TGTGCCAGTAAGCGCGTCGCGGGGGCCAACGTCCTGACTTTC.

This sequence joins TRBV5-4 and TRBJ2-1; 8 nucleotides match TRBD2. This CDR3 is 14 amino acids long. In germline, CDR1 is SGHNT, CDR2 YYREEE (reference sequence). V gave up 2 bases and J gave up 10 bases; unmatched junction bases: 8. CDR3 nucleotide sequence: TGTGCCAGCAGCTTACCGGGGGGGCTAGGGGAGCAGTTCTTC. Protein sequence: CASSLPGGLGEQFF. Complete variable domain (other parts from reference TRBV5-4 and TRBJ2-1): ETGVTQSPTHLIKTRGQQVTLRCSSQSGHNTVSWYQQALGQGPQFIFQYYREEENGRGNFPPRFSGLQFPNYSSELNVNALELDDSALYLCASSLPGGLGEQFFGPGTRLTVL.